A selection of T cell receptor beta chains follows, all from one sample in a study of human T cells and chemical hapten exposure. TCRdb reprocessed the RACE reads via MiXCR and lists one record per CDR3 protein. The top ten clones hold approximately 4% of a sample with tens of thousands of distinct CDR3 sequences, roughly a tenth of them seen once. The sequencing here drew on whole blood, taken in connection with sensitization to the hapten diphenylcyclopropenone (DPC). These receptors originate from a woman between 45 and 60 years old with alopecia areata. Some clones in this sample may be carry-over from other donors' samples. Each CDR3 is given with its conserved first and last residue. A D gene is named only where the DNA matches it firmly. Not all rows give a size; the values are once, few, many and, for expanded clones, a class.

size	length	V	D	J	CDR3	DNA
few	13	TRBV29-1	.	TRBJ2-1	CSVVMGLKNEQFF	TGCAGCGTTGTAATGGGTCTCAAGAATGAGCAGTTCTTC
many	13	TRBV7-9	.	TRBJ1-1	CASSLAQGTEAFF	TGTGCCAGCAGCTTAGCGCAGGGAACTGAAGCTTTCTTT
many	11	TRBV6-6	.	TRBJ1-6	CASSYGGGLDF	TGTGCCAGCAGTTACGGGGGGGGACTAGACTTT
few	14	TRBV28	TRBD1	TRBJ1-1	CASTSLGQGAEAFF	TGTGCCAGCACCTCCCTAGGGCAGGGGGCAGAGGCTTTCTTT
.	14	TRBV7-8	.	TRBJ2-2	CASSLDTNTGELFF	TGTGCCAGCAGCTTGGACACGAACACCGGGGAGCTGTTTTTT
.	13	TRBV3-1	.	TRBJ1-2	CASSLDKSAGYTF	TGTGCCAGCAGCCTGGACAAGTCCGCTGGCTACACCTTC
many	13	TRBV18	.	TRBJ1-5	CASSPGRNQPQHF	TGTGCCAGCTCCCCGGGACGGAATCAGCCCCAGCATTTT
.	13	TRBV12-3/TRBV12-4	.	TRBJ2-5	CASSFTDQETQYF	TGTGCCAGCAGTTTCACGGATCAAGAGACCCAGTACTTC
.	19	TRBV23-1	.	TRBJ2-1	CASSQPHGKEHSSYNEQFF	TGCGCCAGCAGTCAACCCCATGGCAAAGAGCATAGCTCCTACAATGAGCAGTTCTTC
many	14	TRBV5-4	.	TRBJ2-1	CATSTAEGSRVQFF	TGTGCAACCTCGACGGCGGAGGGGTCTAGGGTGCAGTTCTTC
.	16	TRBV7-6	.	TRBJ1-4	CASSPFYGATNEKLFF	TGTGCCAGCAGCCCATTCTACGGAGCAACTAATGAAAAACTGTTTTTT
many	11	TRBV5-1	.	TRBJ2-3	CASTERDTQYF	TGCGCCAGCACCGAGAGAGATACGCAGTATTTT
many	15	TRBV5-1	TRBD2	TRBJ2-1	CASSATSGGYNEQFF	TGCGCCAGCAGCGCGACTAGCGGGGGGTACAATGAGCAGTTCTTC
many	14	TRBV2	.	TRBJ1-1	CASRGAGDLTEAFF	TGTGCCAGCAGGGGCGCAGGGGATCTCACTGAAGCTTTCTTT
once	16	TRBV12-3/TRBV12-4	.	TRBJ1-1	CASRYKGQSPNTEAFF	TGTGCCAGCAGATATAAAGGACAGTCCCCGAACACTGAAGCTTTCTTT
few	12	TRBV7-3	.	TRBJ2-1	CASSLTRNEQFF	TGTGCCAGCAGCTTAACCCGGAATGAGCAGTTCTTC
many	18	TRBV3-1	.	TRBJ2-3	CASSRGKLRGGPTDTQYF	TGTGCCAGCAGCCGGGGGAAGTTAAGAGGGGGGCCCACAGATACGCAGTATTTT
.	16	TRBV21-1	.	TRBJ2-1	CASSKVGGRPHNEQFF	TGTGCCAGCAGCAAAGTGGGCGGGAGGCCGCACAATGAGCAGTTCTTC
once	10	TRBV29-1	.	TRBJ1-1	CSVADVEAFF	TGCAGCGTTGCTGATGTGGAAGCTTTCTTT
.	13	TRBV19	.	TRBJ2-7	CASSTSQYYEQYF	TGTGCCAGTAGTACTTCTCAGTACTACGAGCAGTACTTC
few	14	TRBV29-1	.	TRBJ1-1	CSVPVSGMNTEAFF	TGCAGCGTTCCCGTGTCAGGGATGAACACTGAAGCTTTCTTT
many	14	TRBV27	.	TRBJ2-3	CASSLPGRTDTQYF	TGTGCCAGCAGTTTGCCAGGGCGCACAGATACGCAGTATTTT
many	13	TRBV7-8	TRBD1	TRBJ2-1	CASRITGGGEQFF	TGTGCCAGCAGAATCACAGGGGGAGGTGAGCAGTTCTTC
.	14	TRBV29-1	TRBD1	TRBJ2-7	CSATGQGGSYEQYF	TGCAGCGCAACGGGACAGGGGGGCTCCTACGAGCAGTACTTC
few	14	TRBV7-2	.	TRBJ1-3	CATKSGAEGNTIYF	TGTGCCACCAAGTCGGGGGCAGAGGGAAACACCATATATTTT
.	12	TRBV27	.	TRBJ2-1	CASSLYNNEQFF	TGTGCCAGCAGTTTATACAACAATGAGCAGTTCTTC
many	16	TRBV11-2	TRBD1	TRBJ1-1	CASRATGVRANTEAFF	TGTGCCAGCAGGGCAACAGGGGTAAGAGCGAACACTGAAGCTTTCTTT
few	12	TRBV28	.	TRBJ1-6	CASTTGGSPLHF	TGTGCCAGCACCACCGGGGGTTCACCCCTCCACTTT
.	13	TRBV12-3/TRBV12-4	TRBD1	TRBJ2-1	CASRGTGHNEQFF	TGTGCCAGCAGGGGGACAGGGCACAATGAGCAGTTCTTC
many	14	TRBV7-8	.	TRBJ1-5	CASSLAASGQPQHF	TGTGCCAGCAGCTTAGCGGCGTCCGGTCAGCCCCAGCATTTT
many	14	TRBV18	.	TRBJ2-1	CASSPRTTNNEQFF	TGTGCCAGCTCACCCCGGACAACAAACAATGAGCAGTTCTTC
few	15	TRBV7-9	TRBD1	TRBJ1-2	CASSLDRGLDYGYTF	TGTGCCAGCAGCTTGGACAGGGGGCTTGACTATGGCTACACCTTC
.	15	TRBV18	.	TRBJ2-3	CASSPQGTSDDTQYF	TGTGCCAGCTCACCACAGGGCACGTCGGATGATACGCAGTATTTT
few	14	TRBV7-3	TRBD2	TRBJ2-1	CASSPQRGYNEQFF	TGTGCCAGCAGCCCCCAGCGGGGCTACAATGAGCAGTTCTTC
many	22	TRBV11-2	TRBD1	TRBJ1-1	CASSLVPLRDRVFGSFNTEAFF	TGTGCCAGCAGCTTAGTGCCCCTGAGGGACAGGGTGTTTGGGTCGTTCAACACTGAAGCTTTCTTT